A selection of T cell receptor beta chains follows, all from one sample in a study of cytomegalovirus exposure and HLA in healthy donors. Method: immunoSEQ multiplex PCR; TCRdb's copy keeps in-frame clones and lacks some. The sample shows 55,000 to 70,000 clones, about 91% of them seen only once. The sequencing input was PBMCs. The source of these receptors is a woman aged 25 to 39 in good health and CMV-seronegative. The CDR3 runs from the conserved cysteine through the conserved F or W. The D gene is left open where the match is weak. Clone size, where shown, is once, few, many, or a class for clones that have expanded.

J | D | size | V | DNA | CDR3
TRBJ2-7 | . | . | TRBV6-1 | TGTGCCAGCAGTGACGAAGACAGCCTTGGCTACGAGCAGTACTTC | CASSDEDSLGYEQYF
TRBJ2-5 | TRBD1 | . | TRBV5-5 | TGTGCCAGCAGCTCGACAGGGGAAGAGACCCAGTACTTC | CASSSTGEETQYF
TRBJ1-4 | TRBD1 | . | TRBV14 | TGTGCCAGCAGCCAAACATTCAGGGGGTCTAATGAAAAACTGTTTTTT | CASSQTFRGSNEKLFF
TRBJ2-7 | TRBD2 | . | TRBV10-3 | TGTGCCATCACCTCCGGGACTAACTCCTACGAGCAGTACTTC | CAITSGTNSYEQYF
TRBJ2-1 | TRBD2 | . | TRBV18 | TGTGCCAGCTCCACCCCGGGACTAGCGCCGGTAACCTACAATGAGCAGTTCTTC | CASSTPGLAPVTYNEQFF
TRBJ1-2 | TRBD1 | few | TRBV27 | TGTGCCAGCAGTTCCCGACAGGGGGACTATGGCTACACCTTC | CASSSRQGDYGYTF
TRBJ2-3 | TRBD2 | . | TRBV5-1 | TGCGCCAGCAGCCGGACTAGCGGGAGGGCAGATACGCAGTATTTT | CASSRTSGRADTQYF
TRBJ2-3 | . | . | TRBV27 | TGTGCCAGCAGTTTATGGACAGGCACAGATACGCAGTATTTT | CASSLWTGTDTQYF
TRBJ2-7 | . | . | TRBV5-1 | TGCGCCAGCAGCTTGGGCGACAGAACCTACGAGCAGTACTTC | CASSLGDRTYEQYF
TRBJ2-6 | . | . | TRBV7-9 | TGTGCCAGCAGCTTATGGGAGGGGGCCAACGTCCTGACTTTC | CASSLWEGANVLTF
TRBJ2-7 | TRBD1 | few | TRBV27 | TGTGCCAGCAACCCCACCGGGACAGGGGGCCACGAGCAGTACTTC | CASNPTGTGGHEQYF
TRBJ1-2 | TRBD1 | few | TRBV7-9 | TGTGCCAGCAGCCTACCGACAGGGAACTATGGCTACACCTTC | CASSLPTGNYGYTF
TRBJ2-1 | TRBD2 | . | TRBV30 | TGTGCCTGGACTAGCGGGAGTGGGAATGAGCAGTTCTTC | CAWTSGSGNEQFF
TRBJ2-2 | . | . | TRBV7-3 | TGTGCCAGCAGCCCGCGACTAGCCGGGGAGCTGTTTTTT | CASSPRLAGELFF
TRBJ2-6 | . | . | TRBV27 | TGTGCCAGCAGCCCGCGATGGACAGTTGAATCTGGGGCCAACGTCCTGACTTTC | CASSPRWTVESGANVLTF
TRBJ1-1 | . | . | TRBV5-8 | TGTGCCAGCAGCTTTGACAGGACCACTGAAGCTTTCTTT | CASSFDRTTEAFF
TRBJ2-1 | TRBD2 | few | TRBV7-2 | TGTGCCAGCAGCTTAGCCGCTAGCGGGAGGGCGAGATTCTACAATGAGCAGTTCTTC | CASSLAASGRARFYNEQFF
TRBJ2-5 | . | . | TRBV11-3 | TGTGCCAGCAGCTCGGGGGATCGGGAGACCCAGTACTTC | CASSSGDRETQYF
TRBJ1-5 | . | few | TRBV28 | TGTGCCAGCAGTTCCTCCCATCAGCCCCAGCATTTT | CASSSSHQPQHF
TRBJ1-1 | . | . | TRBV2 | TGTGCCAGCCGTCGGGGGAACACTGAAGCTTTCTTT | CASRRGNTEAFF
TRBJ2-1 | . | . | TRBV19 | TGTGCCAGCGCGAGGCAGTCTCGCTCCTACAATGAGCAGTTCTTC | CASARQSRSYNEQFF
TRBJ2-5 | . | few | TRBV28 | TGTGCCACCCTCATGAGAGAGACCCAGTACTTC | CATLMRETQYF
TRBJ2-7 | . | . | TRBV2 | TGTGCCAGCAGTGACAGGTCCGAGCAGTACTTC | CASSDRSEQYF
TRBJ2-5 | TRBD2 | . | TRBV7-2 | TGTGCCAGCAGCTTATTCTTCCTAGCGGGTGGGGGTCCCCAAGAGACCCAGTACTTC | CASSLFFLAGGGPQETQYF
TRBJ2-7 | . | . | TRBV2 | TGTGCCAGCAAGGGGGGGACGGAAGGTCTATACCAGTACTTC | CASKGGTEGLYQYF
TRBJ2-7 | . | . | TRBV6-5 | TGTGCCAGCACCCGAGGGTCCCTCTCCTACGAGCAGTACTTC | CASTRGSLSYEQYF
TRBJ2-7 | . | . | TRBV30 | TGTGCCTGGAGTGTATTCGACTCCGGGTCTTTATCCTTC | CAWSVFDSGSLSF
TRBJ2-3 | TRBD2 | . | TRBV28 | TGTGCCAGCAGTAGCGGGACCTTCACAGATACGCAGTATTTT | CASSSGTFTDTQYF
TRBJ1-1 | TRBD1 | once | TRBV7-2 | TGTGCCAGCAGCTCGAGGGGGCAGGGGAACGGTTTCTTT | CASSSRGQGNGFF
TRBJ1-3 | TRBD1 | . | TRBV10-3 | TGTGCCATCAGTGAAGGGAACAGGGGCTCTGGAAACACCATATATTTT | CAISEGNRGSGNTIYF
TRBJ1-3 | . | . | TRBV6-5 | TGTGCCAGCAGTTACTCGAGCAGGGGTCCTGGAAACACCATATATTTT | CASSYSSRGPGNTIYF
TRBJ1-5 | . | . | TRBV10-3 | TGTGCCATCAGTGAGTATCGGGGACTACAGATCGATAGCAATCAGCCCCAGCATTTT | CAISEYRGLQIDSNQPQHF
TRBJ1-5 | . | . | TRBV10-3 | TGTGCCATCAGTCCCTCGGACGGAGGTCAGCCCCAGCATTTT | CAISPSDGGQPQHF
TRBJ2-3 | . | . | TRBV4-3 | TGCGCCAGCAGCCAAGTCGGGGTGGATACGCAGTATTTT | CASSQVGVDTQYF
TRBJ1-2 | . | . | TRBV28 | TGTGCCAGCCGGACAGAAGCGAACTATGGCTACACCTTC | CASRTEANYGYTF
TRBJ1-2 | TRBD1 | once | TRBV27 | TGTGCCAGCAGGTCTGGGGGACAGGGAGTTGGCTACACCTTC | CASRSGGQGVGYTF
TRBJ2-1 | . | . | TRBV5-1 | TGCGCCAGCAGCCCCACCCTCAGGGGAAATGAGCAGTTCTTC | CASSPTLRGNEQFF
TRBJ2-7 | . | . | TRBV2 | TGTGCCAGCAATTCCTTGGGGACTGTGGACGAGCAGTACTTC | CASNSLGTVDEQYF
TRBJ1-1 | . | . | TRBV5-4 | TGTGCCAGCAGCCTATCTGAGGGGACACCCACCGAAGCTTTCTTT | CASSLSEGTPTEAFF
TRBJ1-5 | TRBD1 | few | TRBV7-2 | TGTGCCAGCAGCGGGCGACAGGGCGGTCAGCCCCAGCATTTT | CASSGRQGGQPQHF
TRBJ2-5 | TRBD2 | . | TRBV29-1 | TGCAGCGTCTTTGCTGGCGGGAGGGCCTGGCAAGAGACCCAGTACTTC | CSVFAGGRAWQETQYF
TRBJ1-1 | . | . | TRBV4-3 | TGCGCCAGCAGCTTCGCCGGGGGGGCACGCACTGAAGCTTTCTTT | CASSFAGGARTEAFF
TRBJ2-5 | . | . | TRBV20-1 | TGCAGTGCTCTTAGGGGAGAGACCCAGTACTTC | CSALRGETQYF
TRBJ1-1 | TRBD1 | . | TRBV5-6 | TGTGCCAGCAGCAATAAAGGACAGGGAGGAACTGAAGCTTTCTTT | CASSNKGQGGTEAFF
TRBJ2-7 | . | few | TRBV7-9 | TGTGCCAGCAGCCCCAGCCCTAGCCGTTACGAGCAGTACTTC | CASSPSPSRYEQYF
TRBJ2-2 | . | . | TRBV10-2 | TGCGCCAGCAGTGCGGGACAACTGAACACCGGGGAGCTGTTTTTT | CASSAGQLNTGELFF
TRBJ1-1 | . | few | TRBV19 | TGTGCCAGTAGTAGGAACAGGAACACTGAAGCTTTCTTT | CASSRNRNTEAFF
TRBJ1-2 | . | . | TRBV7-1 | TGTGCCAGCAGCGATACCGACGAGGGAAAGACCTATGGCTACACCTTC | CASSDTDEGKTYGYTF
TRBJ1-4 | TRBD1 | . | TRBV7-8 | TGTGCCACCGGATCGGGACAGGGGTGGGGGGCAACTAATGAAAAACTGTTTTTT | CATGSGQGWGATNEKLFF
TRBJ2-5 | . | . | TRBV7-8 | TGTGCCAGCAGTCCGCGATGGGCCGCGGAGACCCAGTACTTC | CASSPRWAAETQYF
TRBJ1-5 | TRBD1 | . | TRBV5-5 | TGTGCCAGCACAACCGGGACAGGGGACCAGCCCCAGCATTTT | CASTTGTGDQPQHF
TRBJ1-1 | . | . | TRBV5-4 | TGTGCCAGCAGCTTTAGTACTGAAGCTTTCTTT | CASSFSTEAFF
TRBJ1-2 | TRBD1 | once | TRBV29-1 | TGCAGCGTTGATGGGACAGACTATGGCTACACCTTC | CSVDGTDYGYTF
TRBJ1-5 | . | once | TRBV19 | TGTGCCAGTAGTATATCCAGCGGCAATCAGCCCCAGCATTTT | CASSISSGNQPQHF
TRBJ2-2 | TRBD2 | . | TRBV28 | TGTGCCAGCAGTTTAATAGGACTAGCTTCTGCCGGGGAGCTGTTTTTT | CASSLIGLASAGELFF